This T cell receptor beta chain was found in a study of synovial regulatory T cells in juvenile arthritis. Study outcomes and limitations: Blood Treg cells that were inflammation-associated showed lower TCR diversity than other blood Treg cells. iaTreg cells shared more CDR3 sequences with synovial Tregs than other blood Tregs did.

Note on this clone: What it recognizes is unknown.

The protocol was immunoSEQ multiplex PCR, while the TCRdb copy is restricted to in-frame clones and leaves out a portion. The sample table sets out roughly 10,000 clones. The receptor was derived from a donor aged 2-35 years with juvenile idiopathic arthritis. Sequencing was done on a sample of Treg cells from blood. The subset here: remaining (HLA-DR-negative) circulating blood Treg cells.

CDR3 sequence reads: CASRTGTLNTGELFF. The V call is TRBV5-1, the J call TRBJ2-2; TCRdb's assignment of TRBD1 cannot be checked, as there is no DNA. Germline V gene lookup returns CDR1 SGHRS and CDR2 YFSETQ. The CDR3 consists of 15 residues. No DNA was logged.